This TCR beta chain was captured in a study of post-analysis software for immune sequencing data. Regarding the study as a whole: Those samples that were prepared in the same batch co-clustered strongly by F measure. Versus controls, multiple sclerosis patients showed significantly lower diversity (normalized Chao1).

Included in the TCR beta cDNA libraries were unique molecular identifiers. A single record per CDR3 protein comes from TCRdb applying MiXCR to the PCR reads. The sample holds under 200,000 distinct CDR3 sequences, about 34% seen once. Germline CDR1 SGHVS, CDR2 FQNEAQ. The CDR3 runs to 12 residues. V was clipped by 2 bases and J by 5 bases, with 6 bases between them. This clonotype was detected ten times or more. Its antigen is as yet unknown. The receptor's source is a girl aged 10-17 years with multiple sclerosis. Sequenced material: blood, taken after autologous hematopoietic stem cell transplantation. The chain joins TRBV7-8 to TRBJ2-5; D is unresolved. In DNA form, the CDR3 reads TGTGCCAGCAGCTTACCTACCGAGACCCAGTACTTC. Amino acid sequence: CASSLPTETQYF.